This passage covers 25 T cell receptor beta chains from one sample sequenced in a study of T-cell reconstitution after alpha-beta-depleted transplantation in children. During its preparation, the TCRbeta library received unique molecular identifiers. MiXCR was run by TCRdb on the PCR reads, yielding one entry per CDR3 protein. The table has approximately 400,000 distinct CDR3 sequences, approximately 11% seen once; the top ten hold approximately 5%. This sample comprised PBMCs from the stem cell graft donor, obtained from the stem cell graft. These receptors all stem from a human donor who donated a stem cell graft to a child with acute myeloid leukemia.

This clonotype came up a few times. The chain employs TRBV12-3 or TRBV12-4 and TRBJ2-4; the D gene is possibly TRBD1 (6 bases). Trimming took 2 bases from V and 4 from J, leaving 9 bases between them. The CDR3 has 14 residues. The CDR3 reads CASSLIGQKNIQYF. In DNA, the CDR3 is TGTGCCAGCAGTTTAATAGGACAGAAAAACATTCAGTACTTC.

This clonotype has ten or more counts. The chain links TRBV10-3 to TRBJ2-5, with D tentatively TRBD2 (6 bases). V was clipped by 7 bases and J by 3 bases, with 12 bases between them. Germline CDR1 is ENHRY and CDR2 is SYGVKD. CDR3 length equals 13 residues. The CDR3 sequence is CAIKAAGKETQYF. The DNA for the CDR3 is TGTGCCATCAAGGCGGCGGGGAAAGAGACCCAGTACTTC.

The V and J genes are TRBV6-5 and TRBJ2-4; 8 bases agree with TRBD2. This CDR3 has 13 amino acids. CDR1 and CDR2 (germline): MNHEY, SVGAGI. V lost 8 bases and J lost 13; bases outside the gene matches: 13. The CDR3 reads CASRERGFLWQYF. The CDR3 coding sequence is TGTGCCAGCCGGGAGCGGGGGTTCCTGTGGCAGTACTTC.

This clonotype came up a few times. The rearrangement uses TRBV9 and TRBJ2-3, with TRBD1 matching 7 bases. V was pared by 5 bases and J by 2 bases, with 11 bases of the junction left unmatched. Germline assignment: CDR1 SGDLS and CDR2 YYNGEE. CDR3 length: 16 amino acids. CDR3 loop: CASSRSPGQNTDTQYF. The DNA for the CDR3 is TGTGCCAGCAGTAGATCCCCGGGACAGAACACAGATACGCAGTATTTT. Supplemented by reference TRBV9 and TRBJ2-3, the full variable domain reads DSGVTQTPKHLITATGQRVTLRCSPRSGDLSVYWYQQSLDQGLQFLIQYYNGEERAKGNILERFSAQQFPDLHSELNLSSLELGDSALYFCASSRSPGQNTDTQYFGPGTRLTVL.

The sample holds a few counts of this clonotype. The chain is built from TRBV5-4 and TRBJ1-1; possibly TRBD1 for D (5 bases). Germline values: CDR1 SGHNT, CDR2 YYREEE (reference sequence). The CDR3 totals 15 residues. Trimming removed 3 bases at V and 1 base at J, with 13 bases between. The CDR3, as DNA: TGTGCCAGCAGCTACACACAGACAGAGAACACTGAAGCTTTCTTT. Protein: CASSYTQTENTEAFF.

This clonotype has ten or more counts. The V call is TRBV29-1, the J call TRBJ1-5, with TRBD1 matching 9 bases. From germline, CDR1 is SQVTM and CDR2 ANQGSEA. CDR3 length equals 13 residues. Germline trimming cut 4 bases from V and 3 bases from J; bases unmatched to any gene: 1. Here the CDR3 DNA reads TGCAGCGTTGGGGACAGGGCCAATCAGCCCCAGCATTTT. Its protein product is CSVGDRANQPQHF.

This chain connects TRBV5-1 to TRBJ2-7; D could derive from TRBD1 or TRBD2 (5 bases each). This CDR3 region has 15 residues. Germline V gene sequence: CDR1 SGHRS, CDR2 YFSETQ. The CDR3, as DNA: TGCGCCAGCACCTTGGACGGGGCAGGATCCTACGAGCAGTACGTC. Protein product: CASTLDGAGSYEQYV.

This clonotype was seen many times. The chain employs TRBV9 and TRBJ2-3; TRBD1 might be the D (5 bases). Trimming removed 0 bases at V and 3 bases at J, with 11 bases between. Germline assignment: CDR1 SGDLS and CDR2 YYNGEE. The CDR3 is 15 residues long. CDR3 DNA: TGTGCCAGCAGCGTAGAGCAGGGAAGAACAGATACGCAGTATTTT. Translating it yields CASSVEQGRTDTQYF.

CDR3 region: CASSIGGTGNTEAFF. The CDR3 nucleotides read TGTGCCAGTAGTATAGGAGGAACAGGGAACACTGAAGCTTTCTTT. The V call is TRBV19, the J call TRBJ1-1; a weak D match, TRBD1 (5 bases). The CDR3 sequence is 15 residues long. Germline V gene lookup returns CDR1 LNHDA and CDR2 SQIVND (reference sequence). The V and J ends lost 1 base and 1 base respectively, with 10 bases between them.

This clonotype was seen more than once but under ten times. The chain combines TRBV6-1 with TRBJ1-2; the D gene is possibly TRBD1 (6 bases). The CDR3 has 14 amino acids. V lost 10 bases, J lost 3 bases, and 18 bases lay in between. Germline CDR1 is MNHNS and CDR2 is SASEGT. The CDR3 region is CATYRVYGHYGYTF. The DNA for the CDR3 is TGTGCCACCTACAGGGTTTATGGTCACTATGGCTACACCTTC.

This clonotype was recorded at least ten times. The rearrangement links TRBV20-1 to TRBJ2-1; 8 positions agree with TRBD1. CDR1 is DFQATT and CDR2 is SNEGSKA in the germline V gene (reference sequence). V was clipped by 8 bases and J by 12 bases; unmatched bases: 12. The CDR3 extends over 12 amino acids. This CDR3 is CSTGGPQTGQFF. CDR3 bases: TGCAGTACAGGGGGTCCCCAAACCGGGCAGTTCTTC.

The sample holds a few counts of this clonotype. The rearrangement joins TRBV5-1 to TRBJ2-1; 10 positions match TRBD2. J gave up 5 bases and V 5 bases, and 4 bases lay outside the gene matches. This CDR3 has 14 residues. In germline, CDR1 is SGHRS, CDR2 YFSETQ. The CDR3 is CASRRSGGDNEQFF. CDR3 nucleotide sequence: TGCGCCAGCAGAAGGAGCGGGGGGGACAATGAGCAGTTCTTC. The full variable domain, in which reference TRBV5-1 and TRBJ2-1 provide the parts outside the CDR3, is KAGVTQTPRYLIKTRGQQVTLSCSPISGHRSVSWYQQTPGQGLQFLFEYFSETQRNKGNFPGRFSGRQFSNSRSEMNVSTLELGDSALYLCASRRSGGDNEQFFGPGTRLTVL.

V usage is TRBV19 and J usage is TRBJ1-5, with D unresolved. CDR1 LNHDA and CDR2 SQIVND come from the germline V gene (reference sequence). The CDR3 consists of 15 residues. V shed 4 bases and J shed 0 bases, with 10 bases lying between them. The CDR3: CASSRKAVSNQPQHF. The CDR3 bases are TGTGCCAGTAGTAGAAAGGCGGTTAGCAATCAGCCCCAGCATTTT. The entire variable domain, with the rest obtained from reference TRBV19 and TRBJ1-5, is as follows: DGGITQSPKYLFRKEGQNVTLSCEQNLNHDAMYWYRQDPGQGLRLIYYSQIVNDFQKGDIAEGYSVSREKKESFPLTVTSAQKNPTAFYLCASSRKAVSNQPQHFGDGTRLSIL.

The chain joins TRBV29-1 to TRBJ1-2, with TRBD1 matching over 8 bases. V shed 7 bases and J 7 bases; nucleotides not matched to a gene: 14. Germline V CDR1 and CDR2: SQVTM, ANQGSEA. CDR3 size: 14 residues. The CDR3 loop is CSAQRDRQGGGYTF. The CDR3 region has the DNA TGCAGCGCCCAAAGGGACAGGCAGGGAGGTGGCTACACCTTC.

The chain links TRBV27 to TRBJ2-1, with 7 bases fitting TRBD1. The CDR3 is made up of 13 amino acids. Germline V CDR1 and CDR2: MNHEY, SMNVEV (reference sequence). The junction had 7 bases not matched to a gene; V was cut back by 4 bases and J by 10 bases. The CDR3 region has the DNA TGTGCCAGCAGTTCCACAGGGGTCGGGGAGCAGTTCTTC. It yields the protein CASSSTGVGEQFF.

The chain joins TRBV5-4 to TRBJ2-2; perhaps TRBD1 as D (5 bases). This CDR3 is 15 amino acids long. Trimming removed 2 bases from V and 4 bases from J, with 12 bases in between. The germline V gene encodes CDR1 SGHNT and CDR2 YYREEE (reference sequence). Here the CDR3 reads CASSFPGRATGELFF. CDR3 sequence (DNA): TGTGCCAGCAGCTTCCCTGGCAGGGCCACCGGGGAGCTGTTTTTT.

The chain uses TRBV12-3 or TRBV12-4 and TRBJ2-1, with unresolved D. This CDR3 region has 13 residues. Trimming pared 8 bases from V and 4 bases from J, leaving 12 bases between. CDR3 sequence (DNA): TGTGCCAGCCGGGCTCCCGGGTACAATGAGCAGTTCTTC. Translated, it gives CASRAPGYNEQFF.

This CDR3 reads CASSLGTSGGIETQYF. The CDR3, as DNA: TGTGCCAGCAGCTTAGGGACTAGCGGGGGGATTGAGACCCAGTACTTC. The gene calls are TRBV7-2 and TRBJ2-5; TRBD2 matches at 14 bases. This CDR3 has 16 residues. The germline CDR1 and CDR2 sequences are SGHTA and FQGNSA. V shed 1 base, J shed 5 bases, and the junction held 3 bases outside the gene matches.

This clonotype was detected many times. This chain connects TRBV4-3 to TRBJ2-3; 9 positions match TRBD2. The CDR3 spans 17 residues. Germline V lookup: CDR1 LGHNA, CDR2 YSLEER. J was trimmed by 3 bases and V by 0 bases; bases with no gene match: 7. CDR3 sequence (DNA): TGCGCCAGCAGCCAAGAAATTCCTAGCGGGACGACAGATACGCAGTATTTT. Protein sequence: CASSQEIPSGTTDTQYF.

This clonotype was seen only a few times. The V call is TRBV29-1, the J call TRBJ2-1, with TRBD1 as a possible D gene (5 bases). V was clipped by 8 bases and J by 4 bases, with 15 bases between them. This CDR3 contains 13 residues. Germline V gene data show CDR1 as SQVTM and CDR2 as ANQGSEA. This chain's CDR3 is CSTTQAIYNEQFF. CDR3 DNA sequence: TGCAGCACAACACAGGCTATTTACAATGAGCAGTTCTTC.

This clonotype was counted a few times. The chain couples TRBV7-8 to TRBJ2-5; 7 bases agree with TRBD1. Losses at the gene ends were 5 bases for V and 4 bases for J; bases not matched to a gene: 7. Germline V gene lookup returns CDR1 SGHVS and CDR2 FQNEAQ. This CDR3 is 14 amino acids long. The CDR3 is CASSGRTGVETQYF. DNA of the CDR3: TGTGCCAGCAGCGGACGTACAGGGGTAGAGACCCAGTACTTC.

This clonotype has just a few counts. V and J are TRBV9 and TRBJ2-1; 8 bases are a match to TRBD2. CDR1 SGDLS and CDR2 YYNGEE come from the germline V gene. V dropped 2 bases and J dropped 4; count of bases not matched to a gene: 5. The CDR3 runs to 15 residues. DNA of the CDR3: TGTGCCAGCAGCGTCTATAGCGGGGTTTACAATGAGCAGTTCTTC. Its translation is CASSVYSGVYNEQFF.

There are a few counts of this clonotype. The CDR3 loop is CASSLAGRHSNEQFF. Here the CDR3 DNA reads TGCGCCAGCAGCTTGGCGGGACGGCACTCCAATGAGCAGTTCTTC. The gene calls are TRBV5-1 and TRBJ2-1; D is tentatively TRBD1 or TRBD2 (5 bases each). Trimming stripped 0 bases from V and 6 bases from J, with 13 bases between. Per germline, CDR1 SGHRS and CDR2 YFSETQ. The CDR3 loop spans 15 amino acids.

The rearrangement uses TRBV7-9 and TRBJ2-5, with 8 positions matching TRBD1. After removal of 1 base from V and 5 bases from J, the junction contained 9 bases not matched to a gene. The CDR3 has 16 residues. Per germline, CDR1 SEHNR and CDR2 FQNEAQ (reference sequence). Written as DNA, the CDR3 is TGTGCCAGCAGCTTAGGCGGACAGGGAGGACAGGAGACCCAGTACTTC. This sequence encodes CASSLGGQGGQETQYF.

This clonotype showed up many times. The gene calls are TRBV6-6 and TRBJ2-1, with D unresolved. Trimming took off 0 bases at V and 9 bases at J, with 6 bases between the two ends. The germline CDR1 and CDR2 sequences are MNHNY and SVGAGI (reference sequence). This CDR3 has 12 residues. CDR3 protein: CASSYSGSEQFF. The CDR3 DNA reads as TGTGCCAGCAGTTACTCGGGGTCTGAGCAGTTCTTC.